These 17 T cell receptor beta chains originate from one sample sequenced in a study of human T cells and chemical hapten exposure. MiXCR, applied by TCRdb to the RACE reads, yields one record per CDR3 protein. Of around 360,000 distinct CDR3 sequences in the sample, around 6% were seen once. The sample's time point: patch test 2, 6 weeks after DPC sensitization. Stated treatment: therapeutic diphenylcyclopropenone sensitization with weekly scalp DPC. The material sequenced was whole blood, taken in connection with sensitization to the hapten diphenylcyclopropenone (DPC). These receptors all come from a woman between 18 and 29 years old with alopecia areata. Some clones in this sample may be carry-over from other donors' samples.

The rearrangement joins TRBV21-1 to TRBJ2-5; the DNA was not compared with TRBD2, the D call given in the table. TRBV21-1 is termed a pseudogene. This CDR3 spans 16 amino acids. CDR3 in DNA: TGTGCCAGCAGCAAAGAGGCTGGGTCAGGACTCGAGACCCAGTACTTC. Protein product: CASSKEAGSGLETQYF.

This clonotype was seen more than once but under ten times. V and J are TRBV6-5 and TRBJ1-1, with TRBD1 as a possible D gene (6 bases). CDR3 size: 16 residues. V lost 5 bases and J lost 4, with 20 bases in between. The germline V gene has CDR1 MNHEY and CDR2 SVGAGI. The DNA of the CDR3 is TGTGCCAGCAGTCTCGCCCTCGGGGGCCCTGGCACTGAAGCTTTCTTT. Translating gives CASSLALGGPGTEAFF.

This chain uses TRBV16 with TRBJ2-7; D unclear. CDR1 KGHSY and CDR2 FQNENV come from the germline V gene. The ends were cut back, 4 bases at V and 0 bases at J, with 10 bases in the middle. The CDR3 runs to 14 residues. The CDR3: CASSPSASSYEQYF. CDR3 DNA: TGTGCCAGCAGCCCGTCAGCCAGCTCCTACGAGCAGTACTTC.

This clonotype was observed many times. This chain joins TRBV5-8 and TRBJ2-1, with D perhaps TRBD1 (6 bases). The CDR3 sequence is 15 residues long. The germline V and J ends were trimmed by 1 base and 5 bases, with 13 bases remaining between them. Per the germline V gene, CDR1 is SGHTS and CDR2 is YDEGEE. CDR3 bases: TGTGCCAGCAGCTTGTGGCAGGGGATTGACAATGAGCAGTTCTTC. Amino acids: CASSLWQGIDNEQFF.

This clonotype was seen at least ten times. This chain joins TRBV29-1 and TRBJ1-1; D may be TRBD1 (5 bases). V lost 7 bases to trimming and J lost 3 bases, with 12 bases between them. The germline gives CDR1 SQVTM, CDR2 ANQGSEA. This CDR3 contains 12 residues. CDR3 residues: CSARQLDTEAFF. In DNA, the CDR3 is TGCAGCGCCCGACAGCTAGACACTGAAGCTTTCTTT.

Remarks on this clonotype: A much larger clone differs from this one at a single base, so this may be a read error. This chain connects TRBV10-3 to TRBJ1-5; the D gene is possibly TRBD1 (5 bases). Germline loops: CDR1 ENHRY, CDR2 SYGVKD. CDR3 length equals 15 residues. The DNA for the CDR3 is TGTGACATCAGTGAGTCGACTCGGGAGGGGAAGCCCCAGCATTTT. Protein: CDISESTREGKPQHF.

The sample holds many counts of this clonotype. The rearrangement joins TRBV10-3 to TRBJ1-5; TRBD1 is a possible D gene (5 bases). CDR3 length equals 13 residues. Germline assignment: CDR1 ENHRY and CDR2 SYGVKD. Deletions cut 4 bases from V and 4 bases from J, with 8 bases between. CDR3 loop: CAISAGSNQPQHF. The CDR3 region has the DNA TGTGCCATCAGTGCAGGGTCAAATCAGCCCCAGCATTTT.

This clonotype was seen at least ten times. The chain combines TRBV12-3 or TRBV12-4 with TRBJ1-5; D gene uncertain. This CDR3 has 14 residues. Trimming took 3 bases from V and 1 from J, leaving 7 bases between them. Here the CDR3 reads CASSFRQSNQPQHF. CDR3 in DNA: TGTGCCAGCAGTTTTAGGCAGAGCAATCAGCCCCAGCATTTT.

This clonotype has just a few counts. The chain uses TRBV7-3 and TRBJ2-7, with D possibly being TRBD1 (5 bases). V lost 2 bases to trimming and J lost 8 bases, with 10 bases between them. CDR3 length equals 12 residues. CDR1 is SGHTA and CDR2 is FQGTGA in the germline V gene. In nucleotides, the CDR3 is TGTGCCAGCAGCTTAGAGGCAGGGAAGCAGTACTTC. Its translation is CASSLEAGKQYF. The variable domain in full, with the rest retrieved from reference TRBV7-3 and TRBJ2-7, is GAGVSQTPSNKVTEKGKYVELRCDPISGHTALYWYRQSLGQGPEFLIYFQGTGAADDSGLPNDRFFAVRPEGSVSTLKIQRTERGDSAVYLCASSLEAGKQYFGPGTRLTVT.

This clonotype was observed a handful of times. A junction end diverges from the germline sequence, so it may reflect a read error. The V and J genes are TRBV5-4 and TRBJ2-5; D is possibly TRBD2 (6 bases). The CDR3 has 15 amino acids. Germline lookup yields CDR1 SGHNT and CDR2 YYREEE (reference sequence). The CDR3 region has the DNA TGTGCCAGCAGCTTGGGGGGGGATTACGGAGAGACCCGGTACTTC. Its protein product is CASSLGGDYGETRYF.

In this sample, this clonotype turned up many times. This chain connects TRBV2 to TRBJ2-5; 8 nucleotides match TRBD1. CDR3 size: 12 residues. With V trimmed by 6 bases and J by 4 bases, 1 base remained unmatched. Germline CDR1 and CDR2: SNHLY and FYNNEI. The DNA of the CDR3 is TGTGCCAGCAGCGACAGGGGAGAGACCCAGTACTTC. As protein: CASSDRGETQYF.

This clonotype was observed a few times. The V and J genes are TRBV20-1 and TRBJ2-5; the D gene is possibly TRBD2 (6 bases). V lost 3 bases to trimming and J lost 2 bases, with 7 bases between them. The CDR3 spans 12 residues. The germline V gene has CDR1 DFQATT and CDR2 SNEGSKA (reference sequence). CDR3 in amino acids: CSARAGQETQYF. As DNA, the CDR3 is TGCAGTGCTAGGGCGGGGCAAGAGACCCAGTACTTC.

This clonotype was observed many times. V gene TRBV20-1 combines with J gene TRBJ2-7; 9 bases map to TRBD2. CDR3 length: 16 amino acids. Per germline, CDR1 DFQATT and CDR2 SNEGSKA (reference sequence). Trimming cost V 0 bases and J 3 bases; bases outside gene matches: 9. The CDR3 is CSARDLLAGSNYEQYF. CDR3 DNA: TGCAGTGCTAGAGATCTCCTAGCGGGGTCCAACTACGAGCAGTACTTC.

The rearrangement links TRBV4-1 to TRBJ2-7; D gene unclear. V was clipped by 0 bases and J by 3 bases, with 9 bases between them. The CDR3 covers 14 residues. Germline CDR1 MGHRA, CDR2 YSYEKL. The CDR3 DNA reads TGCGCCAGCAGCCAAGAGAATTGGGACTACGAGCAGTACTTC. Translating it yields CASSQENWDYEQYF.

Ten or more counts support this clonotype. V usage is TRBV20-1 and J usage is TRBJ2-1, with TRBD2 matching 11 bases. Per germline, CDR1 DFQATT and CDR2 SNEGSKA (reference sequence). The CDR3 consists of 16 residues. The V segment lost 5 bases and the J segment 3 bases; nucleotides outside the gene matches: 9. The CDR3 nucleotides read TGCAGTGCTGCGGGAGCTAGCGGGGGGAACTACAATGAGCAGTTCTTC. Its protein is CSAAGASGGNYNEQFF.

In its sample, this clonotype was seen many times. CDR3 loop: CATSNRDRDSGEQYF. Written as DNA, the CDR3 is TGTGCCACCAGCAACCGGGACAGGGATTCGGGCGAGCAGTACTTC. The rearrangement links TRBV15 to TRBJ2-7; 9 bases align to TRBD1. The ends lost 4 bases at V and 6 bases at J; junction bases unmatched: 10. CDR3 length: 15 residues. Germline V gene data show CDR1 as LNHNV and CDR2 as YYDKDF (reference sequence).

This clonotype was seen many times. V usage is TRBV2 and J usage is TRBJ1-4; D may be TRBD1 (5 bases). Germline V gives CDR1 SNHLY, CDR2 FYNNEI. The V gene lost 1 base and the J gene lost 7 bases, with 10 bases spanning the gap. CDR3 length equals 14 residues. The CDR3, as DNA: TGTGCCAGCAGTGAAGAGCAGGGTAGTGAAAAACTGTTTTTT. Translating it yields CASSEEQGSEKLFF.